This T cell receptor (beta chain) is drawn from a study of T cell responses to AZD1222 COVID-19 vaccine. Germline lookup yields CDR1 LGHDT and CDR2 YNNKEL (reference sequence). Trimming took off 6 bases at V and 8 bases at J, with 13 bases between the two ends. The CDR3 runs to 12 residues. As to this clone: No antigen is known for it.

Generated by immunoSEQ multiplex PCR, the TCRdb table keeps only in-frame clones and is missing some. The sample has under 130,000 clones; around 94% are singletons. Study-wide findings and caveats: The donors showed a predominance of white British ancestry and of females, with possible underestimation of clonal diversity. Spike-specific TCR breadth and depth both grew after two AZD1222 doses. As reported, nearly half of all spike-specific TCRs target variant regions that are unmutated.

The chain joins TRBV3-1 (or the pseudogene TRBV3-2) to TRBJ1-2; maybe TRBD1 (6 bases). Sequencing was performed on peripheral blood, taken on day 0 of AZD1222 vaccination. This TCR derives from an adult in good health. Here the CDR3 reads CASSLGGSGYTF. CDR3 sequence (DNA): TGTGCCAGCAGTCTCGGGGGCTCAGGCTACACCTTC.